What follows is one TCR beta chain and its context. Its antigen specificity is not known. There are no base qualities to consult, and no much larger clone falls within one base. This sample was included in a study of cytomegalovirus exposure and HLA in healthy donors (dated by TCRdb to about 2017). Regarding the study in general: An earlier analysis of several hundred of the donors reported more than 250 Gb of sequence data and around 110 million unique TCR beta sequences from about 179 million T cells. About 280 gigabases of sequencing data and approximately 91 million unique TCR sequences made up an early release that covered 640 HLA-typed donors. Of the 350 to 450 genotyped donors, roughly 85% fell in the genetic ancestry cluster associated with self-reported Caucasian donors. The aim of the study was to test whether cataloging public T cell receptors could identify signatures of past pathogen exposure. The study profiled the T cell repertoires of hundreds of subjects by immunosequencing and related them to cytomegalovirus serostatus. A separate validation cohort of roughly 130 different subjects was used in addition to the roughly 670-subject first cohort. To predict cytomegalovirus infection status, the study brought together high-throughput TCR immunosequencing, statistical association of individual TCRs with disease status, and machine learning. To study patterns of TCR occurrence, a later analysis re-analyzed previously published TCR beta repertoires from 550 to 800 donors and added high-resolution HLA genotyping. The later analysis used no new phenotypic data to find candidate immune exposures, relying instead on TCR beta sequences and their occurrence across donors. An earlier analysis of around 640 of the donors used high-throughput TCR beta sequencing to judge whether each TCR beta V gene segment behaved as functional or pseudogenic. Donor age, sex, ethnicity and CMV serostatus were compiled together with the repertoire data. Genome-wide SNP genotypes for about three fifths of the roughly 670 donors were used in a later genetic analysis, which treated that subset as a discovery cohort. Every discovery cohort repertoire had been produced on one sequencing platform. HLA typing included class I and class II loci at four-digit resolution. Typing coverage varied by locus: roughly 629-630 donors for A, B, C, DRB1 and DQB1; approximately 520 for DQA1; approximately 610 for DPA1; under 490 for DPB1. Several DR-DQ haplotypes were handled as single units for association and clustering, since linkage in the cohort was strong. Among roughly 400 genotyped donors of the cohort, an average of roughly 230,000 unique TCR beta nucleotide sequences was sequenced per donor, of which roughly 18% were non-productive. The study at large found these results: Compared with the 666-donor mean, donors in an Asian-associated ancestry cluster had fewer N-insertions in productive TCRs, according to a later genetic analysis. The classifier was reported to diagnose cytomegalovirus status with high specificity and sensitivity in both the original and validation cohorts. A few of the identified cytomegalovirus-associated TCR beta chains were confirmed in vitro to be specific for cytomegalovirus antigens. According to a later analysis, TCR association rates differed among HLA loci, with DRB1 alleles showing the most associated TCRs and HLA-C alleles showing the fewest. Some IMGT-functional V segments, including TRBV6-2 and TRBV6-3, could not be distinguished by the 87-base-pair reads and were therefore excluded. An association between a missense DCLRE1C variant and V-gene and J-gene trimming of TCR beta chains was found in a later genetic analysis and replicated in an independent cohort. Most TCR sequences were observed very rarely across donors, whereas some public TCRs were present in many individuals. Because counts were too low, about 15 rarely observed V segments, including chromosome 9 orphons, were left out of the earlier analysis of some 640 of the donors. Specific HLA alleles were associated with roughly 17,000 TCR beta sequences at a false discovery rate of 0.05 in a later analysis. An earlier analysis of approximately 500 of the donors showed that most TCR beta V segments appeared in productive rearrangements either about 87% or about 30% of the time, which broadly matched IMGT annotations. In a later analysis, most CMV-associated TCR beta chains were found to appear HLA-restricted, with HLA associations seemingly driven largely by CMV exposure. The only immune exposure information available for the cohort was CMV serostatus. Linkage disequilibrium might explain the correlated functional status among segregating V segments, but an unknown experimental factor could not be excluded. The sequencing pipeline was judged likely to have produced a cluster of highly shared sequence variants as a technical artifact. The presence/absence analyses assumed that sequencing depth was roughly uniform across donors, and that assumption may not be true. In a later analysis, HLA-associated TCR beta chains were found to be more clonally expanded and to have lower generation probabilities than equally common non-associated chains. A further reported finding was that TCR beta sequences accurately predicted the HLA-A and HLA-B alleles for most subjects in the first cohort. In a later analysis, several top co-occurrence clusters were reported to appear linked to parvovirus B19, influenza, CMV and Epstein-Barr virus. Because HLA typing was unavailable for some donors at each locus, only the typed subset was used in association tests. The authors suggested that the approach could potentially be extended to other disease states and immunological phenotypes. The study gave a list of some 150 TCR beta chains associated with cytomegalovirus. The cohort was sequenced for TCR beta chains only, and without alpha or paired-chain data the features that could be detected were limited. When HLA alleles, especially DR and DQ, strongly co-occurred, TCR associations were difficult to assign to individual alleles.

The CDR3, cysteine through phenylalanine, is 13 amino acids long. Only CDR3 DNA remains: 39 bases, in frame from the first base. According to the germline V gene, CDR1 reads MGHRA and CDR2 reads YSYEKL. V and J are truncated by 1 base and 6 bases respectively, leaving an intervening sequence of 9 bases. The library was built by means of the immunoSEQ multiplex PCR assay. For the multiplex PCR, a mixture combining 60 forward primers for TCR Vbeta segments and 13 reverse primers for TCR Jbeta segments was used. A multiplex PCR assay on genomic DNA amplified the CDR3 region of rearranged TCR beta genes. On the Illumina HiSeq System, the amplified TCR beta libraries were sequenced as 87-base-pair reads. The published analysis was carried out like this. A later analysis counted about 76 million unique TCR beta chains across the 670 or so repertoires, and around 9.9 million of these chains were shared by at least two donors. To remove PCR and sequencing errors, raw reads were error-corrected and collapsed into unique sequences using a nearest-neighbor algorithm that merged closely related sequences. To assign V, D and J gene segments, CDR3 sequences were aligned to IMGT reference sequences. For a sequence to be retained, a match of at least six nucleotides was required to both a V gene segment and a J gene segment. Rearrangements were classified as productive when the CDR3 lacked stop codons and remained in frame with V and J, and all other rearrangements were classified as non-productive. CDR3 was defined by IMGT convention, running from the second conserved V-encoded cysteine to the conserved J-encoded phenylalanine. The earlier analysis of some 600 of the donors excluded sequences that lacked an unambiguous match to a single V gene segment. An earlier analysis of 587 of the donors classified V segments as functional when productive rearrangements were above 56.7% and as segregating when the standard deviation between donors was above 5%. A statistical classification framework was built to diagnose cytomegalovirus status from the catalog of TCR beta chain sequences. In a later analysis, V and J genes were assigned by comparing TCR nucleotide sequences against IMGT/GENE-DB human TR gene sequences. A later analysis assigned CDR3 sequences and most-parsimonious VDJ recombination scenarios with the TCRdist pipeline. In a later analysis, each TCR beta chain was defined by its CDR3 amino acid sequence together with its V-gene family, and reads lacking a unique V-gene family were excluded. As a way to deal with suspected cross-contamination and a sequencing artifact, a later analysis dropped hundreds of nucleotide sequences that were highly shared and had low generation probability. A later analysis calculated a clonal expansion index for each public chain from normalized within-repertoire ranks of inferred template counts. In a later analysis, generation probabilities were computed with a VDJ recombination model fitted to out-of-frame rearrangements, and the resulting probabilities were checked against IGoR. In a later analysis, TCR-TCR, TCR-HLA and TCR-CMV co-occurrence was scored with hypergeometric tests, and a repertoire-size bias correction was applied to TCR pairs. A later analysis estimated false discovery rates by permuting HLA or CMV assignments 20 times. A later analysis grouped co-occurring TCRs with DBSCAN, adding TCRdist sequence similarity when clustering within HLA-allele-positive subsets. Co-occurrence clustering excluded repertoires with fewer than 30,000 or more than 120,000 public chains, plus five with anomalous nucleotide sharing. The source is immuneACCESS, and TCRdb retained only in-frame sequences with V and J called. Part of the clones is not carried over; for the studies checked, unresolved V genes explain less than half of this, and the remainder is unexplained. That table supplies the V and J calls and clone size; D and trimming were determined from the DNA. Present in this sample are roughly 100,000 clones, about 9.5% of which were seen just once. Of the sample, under 6.5% is held by the ten largest clones.

The cohort consisted of some 670 healthy bone marrow donors. At the time of sampling, every cohort member was nominally healthy, though immune exposures that went unrecorded were likely present. The donor was CMV seropositive and belonged to the group of 250 to 300 seropositive cohort members. Every donor gave a peripheral blood sample, and the peripheral blood mononuclear cells from that sample were used for TCR beta sequencing. Genomic DNA was extracted from the blood cell samples with the Qiagen DNeasy Blood Extraction Kit. The sample was PBMCs. The sequence came from a man aged 35 to 55 in good health and CMV-seropositive. Recombination linked TRBV4-1 to TRBJ1-2; the D gene is not confidently resolved. The nucleotides are TGCGCCAGCAGCCAAGTCGGAAGCGATGGCTACACCTTC. Its amino acids are CASSQVGSDGYTF.